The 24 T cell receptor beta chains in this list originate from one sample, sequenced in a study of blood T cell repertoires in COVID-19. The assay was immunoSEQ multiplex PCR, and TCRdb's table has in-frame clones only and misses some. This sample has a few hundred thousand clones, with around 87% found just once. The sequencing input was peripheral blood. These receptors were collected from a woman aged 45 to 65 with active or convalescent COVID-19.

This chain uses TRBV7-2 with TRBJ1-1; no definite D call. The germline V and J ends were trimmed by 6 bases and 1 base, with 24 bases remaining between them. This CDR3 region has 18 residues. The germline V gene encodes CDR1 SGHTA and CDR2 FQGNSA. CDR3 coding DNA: TGTGCCAGCAGTCAACTAACCCTCCGGGTGAGGTCGAACACTGAAGCTTTCTTT. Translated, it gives CASSQLTLRVRSNTEAFF.

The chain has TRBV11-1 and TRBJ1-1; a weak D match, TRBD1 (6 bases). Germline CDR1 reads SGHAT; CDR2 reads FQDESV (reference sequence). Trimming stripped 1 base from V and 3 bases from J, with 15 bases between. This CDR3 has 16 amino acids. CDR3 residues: CASSLVLAGEDTEAFF. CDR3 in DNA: TGTGCCAGCAGCTTAGTTTTGGCAGGGGAAGACACTGAAGCTTTCTTT. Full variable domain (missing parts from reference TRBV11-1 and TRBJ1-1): EAEVAQSPRYKITEKSQAVAFWCDPISGHATLYWYRQILGQGPELLVQFQDESVVDDSQLPKDRFSAERLKGVDSTLKIQPAELGDSAMYLCASSLVLAGEDTEAFFGQGTRLTVV.

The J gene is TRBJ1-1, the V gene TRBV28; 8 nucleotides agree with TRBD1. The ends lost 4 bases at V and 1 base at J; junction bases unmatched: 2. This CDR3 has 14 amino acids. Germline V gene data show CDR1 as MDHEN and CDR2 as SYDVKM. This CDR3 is CASSSTGENTEAFF. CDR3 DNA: TGTGCCAGCAGTTCGACAGGGGAGAACACTGAAGCTTTCTTT.

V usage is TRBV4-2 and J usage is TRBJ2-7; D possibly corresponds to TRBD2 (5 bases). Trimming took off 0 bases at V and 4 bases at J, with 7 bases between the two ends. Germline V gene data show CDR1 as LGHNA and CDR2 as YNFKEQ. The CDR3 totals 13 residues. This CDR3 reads CASSQEGGYEQYF. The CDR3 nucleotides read TGTGCCAGCAGCCAAGAGGGCGGGTACGAGCAGTACTTC.

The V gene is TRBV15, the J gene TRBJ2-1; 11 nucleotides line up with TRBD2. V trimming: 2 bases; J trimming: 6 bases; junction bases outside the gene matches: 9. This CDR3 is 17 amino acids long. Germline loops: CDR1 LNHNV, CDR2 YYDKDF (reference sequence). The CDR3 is CATSRFGTSGNFNEQFF. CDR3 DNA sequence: TGTGCCACCAGCAGATTCGGGACTAGCGGAAATTTCAATGAGCAGTTCTTC.

The CDR3 spells CASSVDVGGVQETQYF. In DNA form, the CDR3 reads TGTGCCAGCAGCGTAGATGTCGGCGGGGTCCAAGAGACCCAGTACTTC. The rearrangement uses TRBV9 and TRBJ2-5; a possible D gene is TRBD2 (6 bases). The germline V gene encodes CDR1 SGDLS and CDR2 YYNGEE. Trimming shortened V by 0 bases and J by 1 base, and 13 bases separated the two germline ends. This CDR3 region has 16 residues.

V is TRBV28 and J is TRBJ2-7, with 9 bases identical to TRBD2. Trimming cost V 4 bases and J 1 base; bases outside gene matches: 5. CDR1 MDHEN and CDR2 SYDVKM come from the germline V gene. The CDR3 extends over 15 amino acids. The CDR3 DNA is TGTGCCAGCAGTTCCCTAGCGGGAAATTCCTACGAGCAGTACTTC. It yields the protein CASSSLAGNSYEQYF.

CDR3 bases: TGCAGTGCTTATGACAGGGACTACACCTTC. Its translation: CSAYDRDYTF. The chain recombines TRBV20-1 with TRBJ1-2, with TRBD1 matching over 7 bases. The CDR3 consists of 10 residues. V trimming: 5 bases; J trimming: 10 bases; junction bases outside the gene matches: 4. Germline CDR1 DFQATT, CDR2 SNEGSKA (reference sequence).

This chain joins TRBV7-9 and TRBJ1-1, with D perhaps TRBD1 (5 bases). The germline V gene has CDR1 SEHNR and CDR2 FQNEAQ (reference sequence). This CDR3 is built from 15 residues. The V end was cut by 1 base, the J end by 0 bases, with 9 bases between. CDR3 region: CASSLGRGVNTEAFF. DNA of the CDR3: TGTGCCAGCAGCTTAGGAAGGGGCGTGAACACTGAAGCTTTCTTT.

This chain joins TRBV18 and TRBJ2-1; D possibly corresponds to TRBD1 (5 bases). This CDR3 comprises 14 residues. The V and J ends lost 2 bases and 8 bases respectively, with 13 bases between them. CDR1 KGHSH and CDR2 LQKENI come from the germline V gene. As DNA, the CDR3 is TGTGCCAGCTCACCAGGGGCGCAGATAGATGAGCAGTTCTTC. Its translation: CASSPGAQIDEQFF.

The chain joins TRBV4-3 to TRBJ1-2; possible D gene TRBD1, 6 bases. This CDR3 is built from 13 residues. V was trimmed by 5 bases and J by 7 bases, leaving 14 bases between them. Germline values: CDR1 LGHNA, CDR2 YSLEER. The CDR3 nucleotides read TGCGCCAGCAGCTCCGCTGACAGGATTGGCTACACCTTC. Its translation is CASSSADRIGYTF.

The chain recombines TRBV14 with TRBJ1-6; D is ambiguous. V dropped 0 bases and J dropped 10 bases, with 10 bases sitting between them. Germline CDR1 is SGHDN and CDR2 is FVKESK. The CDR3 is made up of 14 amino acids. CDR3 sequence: CASSQEIGGSPLHF. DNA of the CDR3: TGTGCCAGCAGCCAAGAGATAGGAGGCTCACCCCTCCACTTT.

The CDR3 region is CASRVFRDSVSYEQYF. The CDR3 DNA reads TGTGCCAGCAGGGTTTTCCGGGACTCCGTGTCCTACGAGCAGTACTTC. This rearrangement joins TRBV2 to TRBJ2-7; D may be TRBD2 (6 bases). The V gene lost 6 bases and the J gene lost 1 base, with 19 bases spanning the gap. In germline, CDR1 is SNHLY, CDR2 FYNNEI. This CDR3 has 16 residues. Using reference TRBV2 and TRBJ2-7 for the parts outside the CDR3, the full variable domain is EPEVTQTPSHQVTQMGQEVILRCVPISNHLYFYWYRQILGQKVEFLVSFYNNEISEKSEIFDDQFSVERPDGSNFTLKIRSTKLEDSAMYFCASRVFRDSVSYEQYFGPGTRLTVT.

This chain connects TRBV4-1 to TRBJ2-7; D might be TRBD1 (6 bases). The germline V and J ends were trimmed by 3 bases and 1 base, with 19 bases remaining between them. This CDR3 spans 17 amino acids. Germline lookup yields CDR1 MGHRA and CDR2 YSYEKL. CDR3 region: CASSQSGLTRGSYEQYF. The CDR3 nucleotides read TGCGCCAGCAGCCAGTCAGGACTCACAAGGGGGTCCTACGAGCAGTACTTC.

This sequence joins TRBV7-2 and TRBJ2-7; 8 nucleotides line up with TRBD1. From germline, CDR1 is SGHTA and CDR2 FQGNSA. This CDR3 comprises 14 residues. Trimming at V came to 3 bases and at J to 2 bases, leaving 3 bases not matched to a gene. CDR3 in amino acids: CASSLQGAPYEQYF. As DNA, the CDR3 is TGTGCCAGCAGCTTGCAGGGGGCCCCCTACGAGCAGTACTTC.

The CDR3 is CASSPALGTRHSAQYF. The CDR3 nucleotides read TGTGCCAGCTCACCAGCTCTCGGGACTAGACACAGTGCGCAGTATTTT. This chain uses TRBV18 with TRBJ2-3; 8 bases line up with TRBD2. The CDR3 length is 16 residues. V shed 2 bases, J shed 10 bases, and the junction held 14 bases outside the gene matches. Germline V gene data show CDR1 as KGHSH and CDR2 as LQKENI.

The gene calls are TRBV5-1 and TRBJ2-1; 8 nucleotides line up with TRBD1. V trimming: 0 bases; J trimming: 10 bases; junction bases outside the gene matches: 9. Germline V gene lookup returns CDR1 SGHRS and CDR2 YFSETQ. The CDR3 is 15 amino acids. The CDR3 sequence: CASSLATGAGGEQFF. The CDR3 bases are TGCGCCAGCAGCTTGGCGACAGGGGCTGGGGGGGAGCAGTTCTTC. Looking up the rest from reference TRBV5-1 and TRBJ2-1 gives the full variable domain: KAGVTQTPRYLIKTRGQQVTLSCSPISGHRSVSWYQQTPGQGLQFLFEYFSETQRNKGNFPGRFSGRQFSNSRSEMNVSTLELGDSALYLCASSLATGAGGEQFFGPGTRLTVL.

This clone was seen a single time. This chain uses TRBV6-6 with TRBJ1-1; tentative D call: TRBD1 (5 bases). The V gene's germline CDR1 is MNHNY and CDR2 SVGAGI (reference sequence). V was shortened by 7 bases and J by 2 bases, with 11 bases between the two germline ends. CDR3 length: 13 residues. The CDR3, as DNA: TGTGCCAGCACCGGACACCTTAACACTGAAGCTTTCTTT. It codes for CASTGHLNTEAFF.

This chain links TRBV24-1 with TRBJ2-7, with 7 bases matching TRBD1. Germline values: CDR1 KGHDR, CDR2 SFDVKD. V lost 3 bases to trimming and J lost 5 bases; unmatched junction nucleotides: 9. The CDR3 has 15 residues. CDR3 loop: CATSDVRGFPHEQYF. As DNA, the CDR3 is TGTGCCACCAGTGATGTCAGGGGGTTCCCCCACGAGCAGTACTTC.

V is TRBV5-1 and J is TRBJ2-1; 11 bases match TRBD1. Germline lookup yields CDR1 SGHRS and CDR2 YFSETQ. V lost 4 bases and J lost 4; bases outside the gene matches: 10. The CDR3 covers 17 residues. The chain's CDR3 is CASSQGTGGILYNEQFF. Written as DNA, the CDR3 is TGCGCCAGCAGCCAAGGGACAGGGGGGATCCTTTACAATGAGCAGTTCTTC.

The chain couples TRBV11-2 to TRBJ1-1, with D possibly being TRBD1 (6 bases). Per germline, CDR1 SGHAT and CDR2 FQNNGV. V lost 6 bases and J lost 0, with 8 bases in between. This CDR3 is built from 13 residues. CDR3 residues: CASRDSMNTEAFF. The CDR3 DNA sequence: TGTGCCAGCAGGGACAGCATGAACACTGAAGCTTTCTTT.

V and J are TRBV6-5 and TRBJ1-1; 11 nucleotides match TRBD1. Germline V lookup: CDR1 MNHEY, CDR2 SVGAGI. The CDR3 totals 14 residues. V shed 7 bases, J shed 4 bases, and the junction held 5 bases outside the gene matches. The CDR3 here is CASTWTGGGTEAFF. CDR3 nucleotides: TGTGCCAGCACCTGGACAGGGGGCGGCACTGAAGCTTTCTTT.

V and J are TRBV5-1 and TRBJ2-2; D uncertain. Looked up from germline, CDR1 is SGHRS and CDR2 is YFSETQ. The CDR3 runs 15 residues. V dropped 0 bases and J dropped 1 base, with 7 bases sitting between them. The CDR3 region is CASSLDSLNTGELFF. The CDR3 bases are TGCGCCAGCAGCTTGGACAGCTTGAACACCGGGGAGCTGTTTTTT. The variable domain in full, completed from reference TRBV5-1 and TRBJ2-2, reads KAGVTQTPRYLIKTRGQQVTLSCSPISGHRSVSWYQQTPGQGLQFLFEYFSETQRNKGNFPGRFSGRQFSNSRSEMNVSTLELGDSALYLCASSLDSLNTGELFFGEGSRLTVL.

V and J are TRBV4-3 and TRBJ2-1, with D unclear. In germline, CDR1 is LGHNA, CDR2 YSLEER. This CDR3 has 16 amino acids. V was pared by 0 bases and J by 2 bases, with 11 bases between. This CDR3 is CASSQDPSWAYNEQFF. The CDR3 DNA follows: TGCGCCAGCAGCCAAGATCCTAGTTGGGCCTACAATGAGCAGTTCTTC.